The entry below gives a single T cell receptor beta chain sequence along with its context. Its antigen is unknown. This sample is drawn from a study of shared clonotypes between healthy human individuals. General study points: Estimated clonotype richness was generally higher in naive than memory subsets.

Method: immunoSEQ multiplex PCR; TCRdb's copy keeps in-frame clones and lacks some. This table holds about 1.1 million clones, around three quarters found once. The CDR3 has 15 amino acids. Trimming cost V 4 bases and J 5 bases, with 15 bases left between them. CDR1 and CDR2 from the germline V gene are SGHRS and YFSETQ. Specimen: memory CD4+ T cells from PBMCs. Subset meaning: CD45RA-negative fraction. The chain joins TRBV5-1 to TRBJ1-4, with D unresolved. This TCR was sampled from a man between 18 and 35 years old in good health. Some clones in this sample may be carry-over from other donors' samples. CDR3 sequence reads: CASSPNVQQNEKLFF. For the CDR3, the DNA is TGCGCCAGCAGCCCGAACGTACAGCAAAATGAAAAACTGTTTTTT.